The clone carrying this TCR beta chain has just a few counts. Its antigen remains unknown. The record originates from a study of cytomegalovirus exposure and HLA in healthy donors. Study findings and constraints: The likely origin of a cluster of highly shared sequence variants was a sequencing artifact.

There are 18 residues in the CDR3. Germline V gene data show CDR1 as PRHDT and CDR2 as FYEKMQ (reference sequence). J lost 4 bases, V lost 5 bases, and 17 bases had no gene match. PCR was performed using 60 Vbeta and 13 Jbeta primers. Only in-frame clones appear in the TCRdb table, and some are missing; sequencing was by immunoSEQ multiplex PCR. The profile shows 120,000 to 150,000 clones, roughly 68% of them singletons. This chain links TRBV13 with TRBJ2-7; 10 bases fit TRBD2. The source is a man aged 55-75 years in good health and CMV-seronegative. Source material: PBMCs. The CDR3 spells CASSIRASSGSGEYEQYF. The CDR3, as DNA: TGTGCCAGCAGCATTAGAGCCTCTAGCGGGAGTGGGGAGTACGAGCAGTACTTC.